Sequencing of this T cell receptor (beta chain) was carried out in a study of post-analysis software for immune sequencing data (dated by TCRdb to between 2015 and 2016). About the full investigation: Recorded disease courses included relapsing-remitting, secondary progressive and progressive-relapsing multiple sclerosis, with some patients lacking subtype annotation. A subset of samples was prepared in parallel using single-end sample barcoding, then pooled and co-amplified after Illumina adapter ligation. The patient repertoires were compared against more than 10 previously published healthy control repertoires obtained from donors aged roughly 6 to 26 years. Here is what the overall study found, with its caveats: The multiple sclerosis patient group was slightly younger than the control group. Significantly higher frequencies in patients than in controls were found for several TRBV segments, including TRBV5-6, TRBV5-1 and TRBV20-1. Strong co-clustering of samples prepared in the same batch was shown by direct clustering with F measure, prompting a batch-effect correction. Significantly lower normalized Chao1 diversity was found in multiple sclerosis patients than in controls, suggesting substantial peripheral T-cell clonal expansion.

TCR beta repertoires were profiled from peripheral blood of approximately 13 young patients with multiple sclerosis to demonstrate the VDJtools post-analysis software. The patients with multiple sclerosis were children and adolescents between roughly 6 and 17 years of age. The V end gives up 1 base and the J end 12 bases, leaving 5 bases in the junction not matched to a gene. The CDR3, cysteine through phenylalanine, is 14 amino acids long. Only the CDR3 part of the read is kept: 42 bases, read in frame from the first base. From a lookup of the germline V gene (reference sequence), CDR1 and CDR2 are LGHDT and YNNKEL. Points on this clonotype: No cognate antigen has been identified for it. The sample holds no much larger clone one base away, and base qualities are not on file.

Library prep was done by PCR. The data were produced on an Illumina HiSeq 2500. To reduce PCR and sequencing biases, unique molecular identifiers were built into the TCR beta cDNA libraries. Approximately 500,000 cDNA molecules were obtained per 1 to 10 million input T cells, so each molecule approximated one T cell. The patient libraries were prepared and sequenced with the same protocol used for the earlier healthy control dataset. Samples belonging to the same batch were prepared together, multiplexed and sequenced on a shared HiSeq lane. The authors' analysis ran thus. Raw barcoded reads were processed with MIGEC, discarding single-read molecular identifier groups before consensus assembly and CDR3 extraction. VDJtools was used for post-analysis of the clonotype tables, and diversity was normalized by down-sampling every dataset to the size of the smallest sample. Repertoire overlap clustering matched CDR3 amino acid but not nucleotide sequences to correct batch-related cross-sample contamination. The public sequencing data were trimmed at Q25 with fastp and processed into clonotypes with MiXCR by TCRdb, which kept only in-frame beta chains. Rows with a matching CDR3 protein are joined into one entry that keeps the most common DNA and genes. The V and J calls follow TCRdb's processing rather than the paper's. The sample data list fewer than 850,000 distinct CDR3 sequences, and 25% to 30% of these were observed just once. Roughly 0.53% of the sample goes to the ten largest clones.

The source material was blood. The source is a girl aged 10 to 17 with multiple sclerosis. The V gene is TRBV3-1 and the J gene is TRBJ1-6; 8 bases in the middle match TRBD1. The CDR3 protein sequence reads: CASSQVARGLPLHF. The sequenced DNA: TGTGCCAGCAGCCAAGTGGCCAGGGGGCTACCCCTCCACTTT.